The rows below give T cell receptor beta chains drawn from one sample of a study of neoadjuvant anti-PD-1 for oral cavity cancer. Some clones are missing from TCRdb's copy, which holds only in-frame ones; the method was immunoSEQ multiplex PCR. Of 33,000 or so clones listed, almost 80% are singletons. Sequencing was performed on PBMCs, taken after nivolumab (anti-PD-1) treatment. The origin of the receptors is a person between 35 and 79 years old with oral cavity squamous cell carcinoma. Both conserved end residues are trimmed from each CDR3.

v_call	j_call	cdr3_aa
TRBV5-1	TRBJ1-1	ASSLRAGDNTEAF
TRBV4-2	TRBJ2-1	ASSQASTSDGTRREF
TRBV7-9	TRBJ1-1	ASSLETGGTEAF
TRBV19	TRBJ2-1	ASSTADRARRNEQF
TRBV11-2	TRBJ2-7	ASSRLVGSYEQY
TRBV27	TRBJ2-7	ASSSLIWRGNSYEQY
TRBV14	TRBJ1-2	ASSHRSPRQNGYT
TRBV9	TRBJ1-1	ASSAQQGNTEAF
TRBV27	TRBJ1-6	ASRIDSYNSPLH
TRBV25-1	TRBJ1-3	ASSPGGGNLNTIY
TRBV10-3	TRBJ1-1	AIRGSATDRGFTEAF
TRBV30	TRBJ2-1	AWNTAGGQGQRYNEQF
TRBV6-5	TRBJ1-4	ASSYGRSNEKLF
TRBV15	TRBJ2-3	ATSSPSGPDTQY
TRBV5-1	TRBJ2-7	ASSLEGTVGYEQY
TRBV27	TRBJ1-6	ASSFSGQVNSPLH
TRBV7-9	TRBJ2-5	ASSSTTQGETQY
TRBV25-1	TRBJ1-3	ASSPRDMTGNTIY
TRBV27	TRBJ1-2	ASSLSYQGGVYGYT
TRBV28	TRBJ2-7	ASSPASSYEQY
TRBV6-5	TRBJ2-3	ASSQLAGGRDTQY
TRBV5-1	TRBJ2-5	ASSFHSGSGETQY
TRBV27	TRBJ2-1	ASSLFSGNSYNEQF
TRBV10-3	TRBJ1-5	AISETSGGSNQPQH
TRBV13	TRBJ2-2	ASSLGLAGLISGELF
TRBV11-2	TRBJ2-2	ASSSYPGELF
TRBV7-9	TRBJ2-5	ASSAMGAPFVQETQY
TRBV5-1	TRBJ1-6	ASSVDSPDNSPLH
TRBV7-8	TRBJ1-1	ASSLAVQGQNLNTEAF
TRBV29-1	TRBJ2-3	SAQGLAGATDTQY
TRBV6-1	TRBJ2-7	ASSEKRRSYEQY
TRBV5-6	TRBJ1-2	ASSSLDTRGSIDYGYT
TRBV7-2	TRBJ1-5	ASSPQGAGQPQH
TRBV6-5	TRBJ2-5	ASNGGVQETQY
TRBV27	TRBJ1-4	ASSLRQPHATNEKLF
TRBV10-3	TRBJ1-2	AISEWDRVYGYT
TRBV5-5	TRBJ2-1	ASSRGTGGREQF
TRBV2	TRBJ1-2	ASGGQAGGYT
TRBV6-5	TRBJ2-7	ASMLERGVSYEQY
TRBV29-1	TRBJ2-3	SVDVGLADTQY
TRBV5-1	TRBJ2-1	ASGPGQGYFDEQF
TRBV10-3	TRBJ1-1	AISEIYRNTEAF